This is a list of T cell receptor beta chains from one sample in a study of T-cell reconstitution after alpha-beta-depleted transplantation in children. TCRdb analysed the PCR reads with MiXCR anew, one entry per CDR3 protein. The sample lists 500,000 to 600,000 distinct CDR3 sequences, around 19% occurring once. Specimen: PBMCs from the stem cell graft donor, collected from the stem cell graft. Source of these receptors: a human donor who donated a stem cell graft to a child with acute lymphoblastic leukemia. CDR3s include the opening cysteine and the closing phenylalanine or tryptophan. Each record gives: CDR3 protein, CDR3 DNA, V gene, clone size, J gene, D gene. The D gene is left open where the match is weak. Not every row has a clone size; where given, it reads once, few, many or a size class.

CASSQATGNRAEAFF | TGTGCCAGCAGCCAAGCTACGGGGAATCGCGCTGAAGCTTTCTTT | TRBV3-1 | - | TRBJ1-1 | -
CASSLSPTSAYSPLHF | TGTGCCAGCAGCTTAAGCCCCACCTCCGCCTATTCACCCCTCCACTTT | TRBV11-2 | - | TRBJ1-6 | -
CSAHRDRGHTEAFF | TGCAGTGCCCACAGGGACAGGGGGCATACTGAAGCTTTCTTT | TRBV20-1 | few | TRBJ1-1 | TRBD1
CASSVEGWTTEAFF | TGTGCCAGCAGCGTAGAGGGGTGGACGACTGAAGCTTTCTTT | TRBV9 | - | TRBJ1-1 | -
CAIGGAGNTEAFF | TGTGCCATCGGTGGGGCGGGAAACACTGAAGCTTTCTTT | TRBV10-3 | few | TRBJ1-1 | -
CASSQGRRNTIYF | TGTGCCAGCAGCCAAGGTCGGAGAAACACCATATATTTT | TRBV3-1 | - | TRBJ1-3 | -
CASSIYGSPLHF | TGTGCCAGCAGCATATATGGTTCACCCCTCCACTTT | TRBV11-2 | few | TRBJ1-6 | -
CASSLHPTPRETQYF | TGTGCCAGCAGCTTGCACCCTACACCGCGGGAGACCCAGTACTTC | TRBV5-6 | - | TRBJ2-5 | -
CASSQVISQGSTDTQYF | TGCGCCAGCAGCCAAGTAATAAGTCAAGGGAGTACAGATACGCAGTATTTT | TRBV4-1 | few | TRBJ2-3 | -
CASSTGLHGGYNEQFF | TGTGCCAGTAGTACGGGACTCCACGGAGGCTACAATGAGCAGTTCTTC | TRBV19 | - | TRBJ2-1 | -
CASSTWSDTQYF | TGTGCCAGCAGCACCTGGTCAGATACGCAGTATTTT | TRBV9 | few | TRBJ2-3 | -
CASSLRDYEQYF | TGCGCCAGCAGCTTGAGGGACTACGAGCAGTACTTC | TRBV5-1 | many | TRBJ2-7 | -
CSVDMGGNEQFF | TGCAGCGTTGATATGGGGGGCAATGAGCAGTTCTTC | TRBV29-1 | few | TRBJ2-1 | -
CASSGPGTGGSDIQYF | TGTGCCAGCAGCGGCCCCGGGACAGGGGGATCGGACATTCAGTACTTC | TRBV12-3/TRBV12-4 | many | TRBJ2-4 | TRBD1
CASSVSRTQGEQFF | TGTGCCAGCAGCGTCAGCAGGACCCAAGGGGAGCAGTTCTTC | TRBV7-2 | few | TRBJ2-1 | -
CASSSQGGARLNEQYF | TGCGCCAGCAGCTCGCAAGGGGGGGCTAGATTAAACGAGCAGTACTTC | TRBV5-1 | - | TRBJ2-7 | -
CASSLHSGPNTEAFF | TGCGCCAGCAGCCTACACAGTGGGCCGAACACTGAAGCTTTCTTT | TRBV5-1 | - | TRBJ1-1 | -
CSAEAPGLAGAVETQYF | TGCAGCGCCGAAGCTCCGGGACTAGCGGGAGCTGTGGAGACCCAGTACTTC | TRBV29-1 | many | TRBJ2-5 | TRBD2
CASSVDHTLYNEQFF | TGTGCCAGCAGCGTAGACCACACCCTCTACAATGAGCAGTTCTTC | TRBV9 | - | TRBJ2-1 | -
CASSEGLAAGELFF | TGCGCCAGCAGTGAGGGACTAGCGGCCGGGGAGCTGTTTTTT | TRBV10-2 | - | TRBJ2-2 | TRBD2
CASSLLLAPMFNEQFF | TGTGCCAGCAGCTTATTACTAGCTCCAATGTTCAATGAGCAGTTCTTC | TRBV7-3 | few | TRBJ2-1 | -
CSATWGLAGGFEQFF | TGCAGTGCTACTTGGGGACTAGCGGGAGGGTTTGAGCAGTTCTTC | TRBV20-1 | few | TRBJ2-1 | TRBD2
CASSDFGRGGETQYF | TGTGCCAGCAGCGACTTCGGTAGGGGTGGAGAGACCCAGTACTTC | TRBV5-8 | few | TRBJ2-5 | -
CSARVLGGNTEAFF | TGCAGTGCTAGAGTCCTGGGGGGGAACACTGAAGCTTTCTTT | TRBV20-1 | few | TRBJ1-1 | -
CASSPGLAGEGETQYF | TGCGCCAGCAGCCCGGGACTAGCGGGAGAGGGGGAGACCCAGTACTTC | TRBV5-1 | few | TRBJ2-5 | TRBD2
CASSQDSSLVYEQYF | TGCGCCAGCAGCCAAGATAGCTCCCTTGTCTACGAGCAGTACTTC | TRBV4-1 | - | TRBJ2-7 | -
CASSPTLSQPQHF | TGTGCCAGCAGCCCGACACTTTCCCAGCCCCAGCATTTT | TRBV7-2 | few | TRBJ1-5 | -
CASSPFGGPGEQFF | TGCGCCAGCAGCCCATTCGGGGGGCCGGGGGAGCAGTTCTTC | TRBV4-1 | - | TRBJ2-1 | -
CSATWAGRYNEQFF | TGCAGTGCTACATGGGCGGGACGTTACAATGAGCAGTTCTTC | TRBV20-1 | few | TRBJ2-1 | -
CASSLAQGAYNEQFF | TGCGCCAGCAGCTTGGCACAGGGGGCCTACAATGAGCAGTTCTTC | TRBV5-1 | - | TRBJ2-1 | TRBD1
CASSLGLQNGNTIYF | TGCGCCAGCAGCTTGGGTCTGCAGAATGGAAACACCATATATTTT | TRBV5-1 | few | TRBJ1-3 | -
CSVLYRSSYEQYF | TGCAGCGTCCTATACAGGAGCTCCTACGAGCAGTACTTC | TRBV29-1 | many | TRBJ2-7 | -
CASSFPAGEGEAFF | TGCGCCAGCAGCTTTCCTGCGGGAGAAGGTGAAGCTTTCTTT | TRBV5-1 | - | TRBJ1-1 | -
CSVGTGLTDTQYF | TGCAGCGTCGGGACAGGGCTCACAGATACGCAGTATTTT | TRBV29-1 | - | TRBJ2-3 | TRBD1
CASSLAGGYNEQFF | TGTGCCAGCAGCTTAGCGGGGGGTTACAATGAGCAGTTCTTC | TRBV7-9 | many | TRBJ2-1 | -
CSARGNPPGPSLDGELFF | TGCAGTGCTAGAGGGAATCCGCCCGGCCCATCGCTAGACGGGGAGCTGTTTTTT | TRBV20-1 | - | TRBJ2-2 | -
CAIHRVSDSLNNEQFF | TGTGCCATCCACAGGGTGTCGGACTCCTTAAACAATGAGCAGTTCTTC | TRBV12-3/TRBV12-4 | - | TRBJ2-1 | -
CASSSGLANQETQYF | TGTGCCAGCAGTTCGGGACTAGCGAACCAAGAGACCCAGTACTTC | TRBV12-3/TRBV12-4 | - | TRBJ2-5 | TRBD2
CASSRTGGMSAGNTIYF | TGTGCCAGCAGTCGGACAGGGGGCATGTCGGCTGGAAACACCATATATTTT | TRBV12-3/TRBV12-4 | - | TRBJ1-3 | TRBD1
CASSSQGGKQPQHF | TGTGCCAGCAGTTCCCAAGGGGGGAAGCAGCCCCAGCATTTT | TRBV12-3/TRBV12-4 | once | TRBJ1-5 | -
CASSRTGQEYGYTF | TGTGCCAGCAGTAGGACAGGGCAAGAGTATGGCTACACCTTC | TRBV6-1 | - | TRBJ1-2 | TRBD1
CASSLEVFSTDTQYF | TGTGCCAGCAGCTTAGAAGTCTTTAGCACAGATACGCAGTATTTT | TRBV11-2 | - | TRBJ2-3 | -
CASSLAVAGAYEQYF | TGTGCCAGCAGCTTAGCGGTAGCGGGGGCCTACGAGCAGTACTTC | TRBV13 | few | TRBJ2-7 | TRBD2
CSVSKTAWDEQFF | TGCAGTGTCTCAAAAACAGCGTGGGATGAGCAGTTCTTC | TRBV20-1 | - | TRBJ2-1 | -
CASSLTPPGAGANVLTF | TGTGCCAGCAGCTTAACGCCCCCCGGGGCTGGGGCCAACGTCCTGACTTTC | TRBV7-3 | - | TRBJ2-6 | -
CASSLWSGGTYNEQFF | TGTGCCAGCAGCTTGTGGAGCGGGGGGACCTACAATGAGCAGTTCTTC | TRBV5-6 | few | TRBJ2-1 | TRBD2
CASSLVSTYSYEQYF | TGCGCCAGCAGCTTGGTCAGCACTTACTCCTACGAGCAGTACTTC | TRBV5-1 | many | TRBJ2-7 | -
CAISESAGDYYNEQFF | TGTGCCATCAGTGAGTCGGCAGGGGACTACTACAATGAGCAGTTCTTC | TRBV10-3 | few | TRBJ2-1 | -